The 7 T cell receptor beta chains below come from one sample, sequenced in a study of T cells in Graves' hyperthyroidism and ophthalmopathy. Template material for amplifying TCR beta CDR3 regions consisted of RNA transcripts. The TCR CDR3 first-round RT-PCR relied on the HTBI primer set. TCRdb reprocessed the multiplex PCR reads with MiXCR, giving one entry per CDR3 protein. The repertoire holds nearly 750,000 distinct CDR3 sequences, with under 45% as singletons. Source material: blood. The origin of the receptors is a woman aged 40 to 55 with Graves' hyperthyroidism.

The genes are TRBV24-1 and TRBJ2-4; 7 positions match TRBD2. Per the germline V gene, CDR1 is KGHDR and CDR2 is SFDVKD. The CDR3 runs to 12 residues. V lost 7 bases, J lost 10 bases, and 6 bases stayed unmatched. The CDR3 loop reads CATSRRGDIQYF. The CDR3 bases are TGTGCCACCAGCCGACGGGGGGATATTCAGTACTTC.

The CDR3 bases are TGTGCCAGCAGTTACCGTCCTCTCTCTGGAAACACCATATATTTT. Translated: CASSYRPLSGNTIYF. The genes are TRBV6-5 and TRBJ1-3; no reliable D call. The CDR3 extends over 15 amino acids. Germline values: CDR1 MNHEY, CDR2 SVGAGI. V shed 2 bases and J shed 0 bases, with 8 bases lying between them.

On this clonotype: Germline and junction disagree at one end, which may indicate a read error. The genes are TRBV7-9 and TRBJ1-1; D uncertain. This CDR3 has 13 residues. Per germline, CDR1 SEHNR and CDR2 FQNEAQ (reference sequence). CDR3 sequence reads: CASNQDGNTEAFF. CDR3 nucleotides: TGCGCCAGCAATCAGGACGGGAACACTGAAGCTTTCTTT.

The chain combines TRBV10-2 with TRBJ2-6; 12 bases match TRBD2. The CDR3 covers 15 residues. V lost 7 bases to trimming and J lost 8 bases; unmatched junction nucleotides: 6. Germline values: CDR1 WSHSY, CDR2 SAAADI. In DNA, the CDR3 is TGCGCCAGCATGACTAGCGGGGGTGTCACCAACGTCCTGACTTTC. Translation gives CASMTSGGVTNVLTF.

This clonotype was picked up many times. The chain links TRBV29-1 to TRBJ1-2, with D unresolved. This CDR3 region has 14 residues. With 4 bases removed from V and 4 bases from J, the gap between germline ends came to 16 bases. Germline assignment: CDR1 SQVTM and CDR2 ANQGSEA. CDR3 loop: CSVGELGQTYGYTF. CDR3 bases: TGCAGCGTTGGGGAACTAGGGCAGACCTATGGCTACACCTTC.

The chain carries TRBV5-1 and TRBJ2-3; 8 nucleotides align to TRBD1. Germline V lookup: CDR1 SGHRS, CDR2 YFSETQ. Trimming took 6 bases from V and 6 from J; bases not matched to a gene: 12. This CDR3 has 15 residues. CDR3 sequence: CASNDPDRDGDTQYF. The CDR3, as DNA: TGCGCCAGCAATGATCCGGACAGGGACGGGGATACGCAGTATTTT.

This clonotype was seen many times. This sequence joins TRBV20-1 and TRBJ2-5; D could derive from TRBD1 or TRBD2 (5 bases each). The V gene lost 5 bases and the J gene lost 3 bases, with 13 bases spanning the gap. The CDR3 is made up of 13 amino acids. Germline values: CDR1 DFQATT, CDR2 SNEGSKA (reference sequence). CDR3 amino acids: CSAGPGQKETQYF. CDR3 coding DNA: TGCAGTGCTGGCCCGGGGCAAAAAGAGACCCAGTACTTC.